The entry below describes one TCR beta chain. The assay was immunoSEQ multiplex PCR, and TCRdb's table has in-frame clones only and misses some. This table has some 70,000 clones, 80% to 95% appearing once. These data belong to a study of blood T cell repertoires in COVID-19. At the level of the study: Acute and convalescent COVID-19 specimens originated in the United States, Italy and Spain.

Looked up from germline, CDR1 is SEHNR and CDR2 is FQNEAQ (reference sequence). CDR3 size: 15 residues. V was pared by 4 bases and J by 5 bases, with 8 bases of the junction left unmatched. The TCR comes from a human donor with active COVID-19. The donor label of this sample is uncertain. The V and J genes are TRBV7-9 and TRBJ2-7; 10 positions agree with TRBD1. The sequenced sample was peripheral blood. The CDR3 nucleotides are TGTGCCAGCAGCTCCCGACAGGGGGCCGCGAACGAGCAGTACTTC. Its translation: CASSSRQGAANEQYF.